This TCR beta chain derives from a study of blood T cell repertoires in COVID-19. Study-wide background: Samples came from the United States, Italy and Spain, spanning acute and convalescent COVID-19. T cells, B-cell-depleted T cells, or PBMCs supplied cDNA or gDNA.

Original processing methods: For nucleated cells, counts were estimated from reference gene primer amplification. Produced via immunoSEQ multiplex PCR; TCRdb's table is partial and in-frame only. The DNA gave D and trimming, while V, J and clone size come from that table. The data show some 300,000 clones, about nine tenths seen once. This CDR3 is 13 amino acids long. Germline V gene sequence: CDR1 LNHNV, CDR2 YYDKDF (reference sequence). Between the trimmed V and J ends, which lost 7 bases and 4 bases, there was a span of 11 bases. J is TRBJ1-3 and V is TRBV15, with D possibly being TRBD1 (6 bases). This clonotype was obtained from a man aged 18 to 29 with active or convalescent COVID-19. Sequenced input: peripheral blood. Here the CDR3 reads CATTAGAGNTIYF. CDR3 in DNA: TGTGCCACCACGGCAGGGGCCGGAAACACCATATATTTT.